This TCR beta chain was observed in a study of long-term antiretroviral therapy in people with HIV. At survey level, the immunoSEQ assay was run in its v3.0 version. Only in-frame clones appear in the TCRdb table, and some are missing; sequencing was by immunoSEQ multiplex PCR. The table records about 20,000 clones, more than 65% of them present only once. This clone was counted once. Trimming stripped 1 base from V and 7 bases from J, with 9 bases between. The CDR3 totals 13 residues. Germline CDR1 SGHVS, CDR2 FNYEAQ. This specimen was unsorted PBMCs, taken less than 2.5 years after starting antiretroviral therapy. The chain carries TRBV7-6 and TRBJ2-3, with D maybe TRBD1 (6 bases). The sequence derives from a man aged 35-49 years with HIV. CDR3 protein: CASSLGQGNTQYF. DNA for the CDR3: TGTGCCAGCAGCTTAGGCCAGGGGAATACGCAGTATTTT. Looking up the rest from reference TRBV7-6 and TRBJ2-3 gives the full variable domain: GAGVSQSPRYKVTKRGQDVALRCDPISGHVSLYWYRQALGQGPEFLTYFNYEAQQDKSGLPNDRFSAERPEGSISTLTIQRTEQRDSAMYRCASSLGQGNTQYFGPGTRLTVL.